This paragraph covers one T cell receptor (beta chain) sequence. This entry belongs to a study of blood T cell repertoires in COVID-19. Turning to the study itself: Collection of acute and convalescent COVID-19 samples took place in the United States, Italy and Spain.

Authors' analysis steps: Amplified reference gene primers provided the basis for estimating nucleated cell counts. Profiling relied on immunoSEQ multiplex PCR, and the TCRdb table lists in-frame clones only, not all of them. V and J calls and clone size follow that table, whereas D and trimming were derived from the DNA. The data contain 50,000 to 75,000 clones, more than 65% of them seen just once; the ten biggest clones take up approximately 5.1%. Sequencing was carried out using peripheral blood. This TCR was recovered from a human donor in a cohort sampled during active COVID-19.

The CDR3 DNA reads as TGTGCCAGCAGAGGAAGCGGGGGGTCCCCGAGCGCGCAGTACTTC. It is translated as CASRGSGGSPSAQYF. The chain recombines TRBV2 with TRBJ2-7; 9 bases are shared with TRBD2. Germline lookup yields CDR1 SNHLY and CDR2 FYNNEI. J lost 9 bases, V lost 6 bases, and 15 bases had no gene match. CDR3 length equals 15 residues.